One T cell receptor beta chain is described in this entry. Antigen unknown. One entry per CDR3 protein, called by TCRdb with MiXCR from the reads. The profile shows some 200,000 distinct CDR3 sequences, 35% to 40% of them singletons. The sample is drawn from a study of T cell repertoires in cytomegalovirus infection. Background on the study: Epitope selection comprised recently identified HLA-C-restricted CMV epitopes and well-studied HLA-B-restricted CMV epitopes. A matching HLA type, together with CMV infection, was signaled by public TCR beta signatures.

Study-level points and caveats: HLA-C-restricted TCR beta clonotypes specific for CMV led the ex vivo response.

This sequence was found in a human donor in good health (CMV status not recorded). Some clones in this sample may be carry-over from other donors' samples. The specimen comprised CD8+ T cells from cultured PBMCs, sampled from culture after CMV antigen stimulation.

In DNA, the CDR3 is TGCAGTGCTAGAGGGACAGACCAAGAGACCCAGTACTTC. Translating it yields CSARGTDQETQYF. This rearrangement joins TRBV20-1 to TRBJ2-5, with TRBD1 as a possible D gene (6 bases). The germline V gene encodes CDR1 DFQATT and CDR2 SNEGSKA (reference sequence). This CDR3 has 13 amino acids. V lost 1 base, J lost 0 bases, and 6 bases lay in between.